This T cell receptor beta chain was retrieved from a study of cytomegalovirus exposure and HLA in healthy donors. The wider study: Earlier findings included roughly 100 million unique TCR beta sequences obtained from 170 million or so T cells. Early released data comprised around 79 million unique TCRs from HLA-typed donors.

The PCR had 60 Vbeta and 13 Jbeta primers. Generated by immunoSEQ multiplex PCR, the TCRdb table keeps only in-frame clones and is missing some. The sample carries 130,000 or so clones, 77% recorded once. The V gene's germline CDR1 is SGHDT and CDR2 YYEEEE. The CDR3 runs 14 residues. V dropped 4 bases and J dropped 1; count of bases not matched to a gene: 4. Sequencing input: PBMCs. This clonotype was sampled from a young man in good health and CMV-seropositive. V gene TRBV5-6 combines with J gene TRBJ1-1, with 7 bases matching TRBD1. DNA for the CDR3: TGTGCCAGCAGCCATAGGACAGGGAACACTGAAGCTTTCTTT. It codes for CASSHRTGNTEAFF.